This T cell receptor beta chain is drawn from a study of blood T cell repertoires in COVID-19. Looking at the study overall: Sites across the United States, Italy and Spain contributed samples from acute and convalescent COVID-19. T cells, B-cell-depleted T cells, or PBMCs provided the cDNA or gDNA that served as material.

Trimming removed 8 bases from V and 2 bases from J; junction bases left unmatched: 4. Looked up from germline, CDR1 is ENHRY and CDR2 is SYGVKD. The CDR3 spans 16 residues. The table came from immunoSEQ multiplex PCR; TCRdb's copy has only in-frame clones and leaves some out. The table has some 120,000 clones, around 80% seen once; the top ten hold about 40%. This clone appeared a single time. Material for sequencing was peripheral blood. This receptor was obtained from a middle-aged man with active or convalescent COVID-19. The gene calls are TRBV10-3 and TRBJ2-1; 15 bases line up with TRBD2. This CDR3 is CAISRTSGGAYNEQFF. The CDR3, as DNA: TGTGCCATCTCCCGGACTAGCGGGGGGGCCTACAATGAGCAGTTCTTC.